This is a list of T cell receptor beta chains from one sample in a study of neurological immune-mediated disorders. Each CDR3 protein gets one entry after TCRdb re-called the 5' RACE reads with MiXCR. The data contain 35,000 to 55,000 distinct CDR3 sequences, around 6% of them singletons. Sequencing was performed on CD4+ T cells from blood. Every receptor here comes from a woman in her thirties or forties in good health. The CDR3 runs from the conserved cysteine through the conserved F or W. A D gene is named only where the DNA matches it firmly. Size is stated as once, few, many, or a class for an expanded clone.

d_call j_call v_call clone_size cdr3_nt cdr3_aa
. TRBJ2-3 TRBV20-1 many TGCAGTGCTACAGTTTCCAGCGGCACAGATACGCAGTATTTT CSATVSSGTDTQYF
. TRBJ2-7 TRBV7-2 many TGTGCCAGCAGCTTACTAGGGACCCTCGTTAGCGAGCAGTACTTC CASSLLGTLVSEQYF
. TRBJ1-1 TRBV10-3 many TGTGCCATCACGAGGGATGTGGACACTGAAGCTTTCTTT CAITRDVDTEAFF
. TRBJ2-6 TRBV20-1 many TGCAGTGCTAGTGGAGGGGTAGGGACCACACGGAGTGGGGCCAACGTCCTGACTTTC CSASGGVGTTRSGANVLTF
TRBD2 TRBJ2-1 TRBV6-5 many TGTGCCAGCACCCTGACTAGCGGGAGTAGCTACAATGAGCAGTTCTTC CASTLTSGSSYNEQFF
. TRBJ2-3 TRBV4-1 many TGCGCCAGCAGCCAAGTATCGATTCATAGGACAGATACGCAGTATTTT CASSQVSIHRTDTQYF
. TRBJ1-2 TRBV6-2/TRBV6-3 few TGTGCCAGCAGTTACACGTCAGGAGGACTTAACTATGGCTACACCTTC CASSYTSGGLNYGYTF
. TRBJ2-7 TRBV7-2 once TGTGCCAGCAGCTTCATGTCGGCGGGGAACTACTACGAGCAGTACTTC CASSFMSAGNYYEQYF
. TRBJ2-7 TRBV28 many TGTGCCAGCAGTGGACTCCGTCCGACTGTCATCTACGAGCAGTACTTC CASSGLRPTVIYEQYF
TRBD2 TRBJ2-3 TRBV7-9 many TGTGCCAGCAACCTAGCGGTAGATACGCAGTATTTT CASNLAVDTQYF